This T cell receptor (beta chain) was documented in a study of shared clonotypes between healthy human individuals. As to this clone: Its antigen is as yet unknown.

This CDR3 has 18 amino acids. Germline CDR1 reads MGHRA; CDR2 reads YSYEKL. V lost 3 bases, J lost 0 bases, and 17 bases lay in between. Produced via immunoSEQ multiplex PCR; TCRdb's table is partial and in-frame only. Among around 2,100,000 clones listed, roughly 95% were seen once. The study's findings and limits: Incompleteness in sorted-subset sequencing, despite large depth, was shown by rarefaction.

CD8 cells regarded as naive lacked CD45RO, were positively chosen for CCR7, and omitted terminally differentiated effector memory CD45RA+ cells. This chain connects TRBV4-1 to TRBJ2-2; D is undetermined. Sample: naive CD8+ T cells sorted from blood. The sequence was collected from a young man in good health. CDR3 protein: CASSQGPHDRANTGELFF. The CDR3 DNA reads TGCGCCAGCAGCCAGGGCCCACATGACCGCGCGAACACCGGGGAGCTGTTTTTT.